The clone carrying this T cell receptor (beta chain) was observed once. The antigen is unknown. The authors ran a second PCR of 7 to 11 cycles using a sample-barcoded 5' primer and a J-beta primer mix. The yield of each sample was at least 3 million CDR3-containing paired-end reads. TCRdb recomputed calls from the 5' RACE reads with MiXCR, one row per CDR3 protein. The table lists about 380,000 distinct CDR3 sequences, 45% to 60% of them singletons, with under 65% in the top ten. This specimen belongs to a study of blood T cells in healthy people across ages. The wider study: Template switching picked up about one barcoded beta molecule for each two T cells. The study's findings and limits: Observed TCR beta diversity showed a strong correlation with the percentage of naive T cells as measured by flow cytometry. Both naive CD4+ cell counts and diversity were greater in long-lived donors than in aged donors.

The V gene's germline CDR1 is SGHTA and CDR2 FQGNSA. The junction had 7 bases not matched to a gene; V was cut back by 5 bases and J by 7 bases. The CDR3 extends over 15 amino acids. The chain links TRBV7-2 to TRBJ1-6; 8 bases are shared with TRBD1. The clonotype was recovered from a man in his 60s in good health. The specimen was blood. The DNA for the CDR3 is TGTGCCAGCAGCCCGGTCCGGACAGGGAATTCACCCCTCCACTTT. Its translation: CASSPVRTGNSPLHF. The full variable domain, its missing parts supplied by reference TRBV7-2 and TRBJ1-6, is GAGVSQSPSNKVTEKGKDVELRCDPISGHTALYWYRQSLGQGLEFLIYFQGNSAPDKSGLPSDRFSAERTGGSVSTLTIQRTQQEDSAVYLCASSPVRTGNSPLHFGNGTRLTVT.